This TCR beta chain emerged from a study of blood T cells in healthy people across ages. Study findings and constraints: TCR beta diversity tracked closely with naive T cell percentage. Getting older went along with TCR beta diversity per million T cells dropping roughly linearly.

CDR3 length: 13 residues. V was pared by 7 bases and J by 9 bases, with 8 bases of the junction left unmatched. CDR1 and CDR2 (germline): GTSNPN, SVGIG (reference sequence). Note on this clonotype: The antigen remains unidentified.

Using a J-beta primer mix together with a sample-barcoded 5' primer, a second PCR was run for roughly 6 to 12 cycles. TCRdb called the 5' RACE reads again in MiXCR, with one record for every CDR3 protein. The sample has hundreds of thousands of distinct CDR3 sequences, approximately 53% seen once. This TCR derives from a man in his forties or fifties in good health. The sequenced sample consisted of blood. The V gene is TRBV30, the J gene TRBJ2-1; 11 positions agree with TRBD2. The CDR3 here is CAYGSGGASEQFF. The CDR3, as DNA: TGTGCCTATGGTAGCGGGGGGGCGAGTGAGCAGTTCTTC.